These T cell receptor beta chains were read from a single sample in a study of radiotherapy plus CTLA-4 blockade in lung cancer. The assay was immunoSEQ multiplex PCR, and TCRdb's table has in-frame clones only and misses some. This sample has more than 100,000 clones, with 80% to 90% found just once. Specimen: peripheral blood, collected from a patient treated with radiotherapy plus ipilimumab. All receptors come from a human donor with non-small cell lung cancer that progressed on radiotherapy plus ipilimumab. Both conserved end residues are part of each CDR3. D genes are given only for firm matches. Size tells how often a clone was seen (once, few, many) or the class of an expanded clone, and some rows leave it out.

clone_size j_call v_call d_call cdr3_nt cdr3_aa
. TRBJ2-2 TRBV4-2 . TGTGCCAGCAGCCAACGGGGCCCTCCAAACACCGGGGAGCTGTTTTTT CASSQRGPPNTGELFF
. TRBJ1-5 TRBV5-6 . TGTGCCAGCAGCTTGTTGGGTGAATCTGGGCAGCCCCAGCATTTT CASSLLGESGQPQHF
once TRBJ2-7 TRBV19 . TGTGCCAGTAGCCCCGGGAGTGGGTCCTACGAGCAGTACTTC CASSPGSGSYEQYF
. TRBJ2-1 TRBV6-5 TRBD2 TGTGCCAGCAGTTACTCGACAGCGGGAGTGAATGAGCAGTTCTTC CASSYSTAGVNEQFF
. TRBJ1-1 TRBV5-4 TRBD1 TGTGCCAGCAGCATGGGACAGCTGAACACTGAAGCTTTCTTT CASSMGQLNTEAFF
. TRBJ2-7 TRBV18 . TGTGCCAGCTCACCACAGCGCGAGCAGTACTTC CASSPQREQYF
once TRBJ2-4 TRBV27 TRBD1 TGTGCCAGCAGACCGACAGGGGGCGCTATGGACATTCAGTACTTC CASRPTGGAMDIQYF
. TRBJ2-1 TRBV7-9 TRBD2 TGTGCCAGCAGCTTAGCCGGACTAGCGGGAACGGGTGAGCAGTTCTTC CASSLAGLAGTGEQFF
once TRBJ2-7 TRBV6-5 . TGTGCCAGCTCCCTCGAAGGAGGAACCTACGAGCAGTACTTC CASSLEGGTYEQYF
. TRBJ1-1 TRBV30 TRBD1 TGTGCCTGGAGATTCAGGGGGGTAAACACTGAAGCTTTCTTT CAWRFRGVNTEAFF
. TRBJ1-2 TRBV6-5 . TGTGCCAGCAGCCCCGGGGCCTTCTATGGCTACACCTTC CASSPGAFYGYTF
. TRBJ1-1 TRBV5-1 . TGCGCCAGCAGCTTCTTTGTGGGTGACACTGAAGCTTTCTTT CASSFFVGDTEAFF
. TRBJ1-2 TRBV5-4 . TGTGCCAGCAGCCAAGGGGGAACCCCCTATGGCTACACCTTC CASSQGGTPYGYTF
few TRBJ2-7 TRBV29-1 . TGCAGCGTTGGACGGGACGAGCAGTACTTC CSVGRDEQYF
. TRBJ2-5 TRBV5-1 TRBD2 TGCGCCAGCAGCTATCTAGCGGGGCCCGGGGAGACCCAGTACTTC CASSYLAGPGETQYF
once TRBJ1-3 TRBV30 . TGTGCCTGTGGTCTTGTGGGATCCTCTGGAAACACCATATATTTT CACGLVGSSGNTIYF
. TRBJ1-1 TRBV18 . TGTGCCAGCTCACCCCTACCGAACACTGAAGCTTTCTTT CASSPLPNTEAFF
. TRBJ2-1 TRBV5-1 . TGCGCCAGCAGCTTGGCCGCGACCTACAATGAGCAGTTCTTC CASSLAATYNEQFF
. TRBJ2-1 TRBV10-1 . TGCGCCAGCAGTGATGGGGCCGGGATTGAGTACAATGAGCAGTTCTTC CASSDGAGIEYNEQFF
. TRBJ2-5 TRBV19 TRBD2 TGTGCCAGTAGTAGGGGGACTACCCCGGGAGAGACCCAGTACTTC CASSRGTTPGETQYF
. TRBJ1-1 TRBV27 TRBD1 TGTGCCAGCAGTTTAATAGCCGGACAGGGTTGGACTGAAGCTTTCTTT CASSLIAGQGWTEAFF
once TRBJ2-1 TRBV6-1 . TGTGCCAGCACATACAATGAGCAGTTCTTC CASTYNEQFF
. TRBJ2-2 TRBV11-2 . TGTGCCAGCAGCTTCAGGGTTATGACCGGGGAGCTGTTTTTT CASSFRVMTGELFF
. TRBJ1-1 TRBV4-1 . TGCGCCAGCAGCCAAGATGGAGCGGCGGAATTGAACACTGAAGCTTTCTTT CASSQDGAAELNTEAFF
. TRBJ2-7 TRBV7-9 TRBD2 TGTGCCAGCAGTCCCTCCCCTAGCGGGAGGGGGTACTTC CASSPSPSGRGYF
. TRBJ2-1 TRBV7-6 TRBD2 TGTGCCAGCAGCTTAGTTGGCGGGAGTTACAATGAGCAGTTCTTC CASSLVGGSYNEQFF
once TRBJ2-1 TRBV18 TRBD2 TGTGCCAGCTCACCACAGGGACTAGCGGGAGATGAGCAGTTCTTC CASSPQGLAGDEQFF
. TRBJ2-2 TRBV9 . TGTGCCAGCAGCGTAGCGGGCAGCACCGGGGAGCTGTTTTTT CASSVAGSTGELFF
many TRBJ2-3 TRBV9 . TGTGCCAGCAGCGCACAGGGTAGGGGGGCAGATACGCAGTATTTT CASSAQGRGADTQYF
. TRBJ2-7 TRBV4-1 . TGCGCCAGCAGCCAAGAAATAAGCGGCCACGAGCAGTACTTC CASSQEISGHEQYF
. TRBJ1-1 TRBV25-1 . TGTGCCAGCAGTGAAAGGGGTGGAAACACTGAAGCTTTCTTT CASSERGGNTEAFF
. TRBJ1-5 TRBV19 . TGTGCCAGTACCACGGGCGGGGGTGATAGCAATCAGCCCCAGCATTTT CASTTGGGDSNQPQHF
few TRBJ2-2 TRBV9 TRBD2 TGTGCCAGCAGCCCTGATAGTCTAGCGGCGAACACCGGGGAGCTGTTTTTT CASSPDSLAANTGELFF
. TRBJ2-5 TRBV5-1 . TGCGCCAGCAGCTTTGGGGGAAACCAAGAGACCCAGTACTTC CASSFGGNQETQYF
. TRBJ2-2 TRBV19 TRBD2 TGTGCCAGTGGGGGGGCGAACACCGGGGAGCTGTTTTTT CASGGANTGELFF
. TRBJ2-6 TRBV6-4 . TGTGCCAGCAGTGAGACAGCCTCTGGGGCCAACGTCCTGACTTTC CASSETASGANVLTF
. TRBJ1-4 TRBV9 . TGTGCCAGCAGCGTAAGGGACGGATTTAATGAAAAACTGTTTTTT CASSVRDGFNEKLFF
. TRBJ1-4 TRBV2 TRBD1 TGTGCCAGCAAAGGGACAGGGTTTGAAAAACTGTTTTTT CASKGTGFEKLFF
once TRBJ1-3 TRBV4-1 . TGCGCCAGCAGCCAAGATGCCGGAAACACCATATATTTT CASSQDAGNTIYF
. TRBJ2-2 TRBV7-9 . TGTGCCAGCAGCTTAAGTGGGAAGAACACCGGGGAGCTGTTTTTT CASSLSGKNTGELFF
once TRBJ1-1 TRBV5-1 TRBD1 TGCGCCAGCAGCCGAGAGGGACAGGGGGCCGCTGAAGCTTTCTTT CASSREGQGAAEAFF
. TRBJ2-5 TRBV5-1 TRBD2 TGCGCCAGCAGCCGCCTCGGCGGGAGTGGGGAGACCCAGTACTTC CASSRLGGSGETQYF
. TRBJ1-3 TRBV7-9 . TGTGCCAGCAGCTATTCCGCACGGTCAGGACCTGGAAACACCATATATTTT CASSYSARSGPGNTIYF
. TRBJ1-1 TRBV19 . TGTGCCAGTAGTATAAACAGGATGAACACTGAAGCTTTCTTT CASSINRMNTEAFF
. TRBJ2-5 TRBV2 TRBD1 TGTGCCAGCAGCGCCCAGGACAGGGGTGGGGAGACCCAGTACTTC CASSAQDRGGETQYF